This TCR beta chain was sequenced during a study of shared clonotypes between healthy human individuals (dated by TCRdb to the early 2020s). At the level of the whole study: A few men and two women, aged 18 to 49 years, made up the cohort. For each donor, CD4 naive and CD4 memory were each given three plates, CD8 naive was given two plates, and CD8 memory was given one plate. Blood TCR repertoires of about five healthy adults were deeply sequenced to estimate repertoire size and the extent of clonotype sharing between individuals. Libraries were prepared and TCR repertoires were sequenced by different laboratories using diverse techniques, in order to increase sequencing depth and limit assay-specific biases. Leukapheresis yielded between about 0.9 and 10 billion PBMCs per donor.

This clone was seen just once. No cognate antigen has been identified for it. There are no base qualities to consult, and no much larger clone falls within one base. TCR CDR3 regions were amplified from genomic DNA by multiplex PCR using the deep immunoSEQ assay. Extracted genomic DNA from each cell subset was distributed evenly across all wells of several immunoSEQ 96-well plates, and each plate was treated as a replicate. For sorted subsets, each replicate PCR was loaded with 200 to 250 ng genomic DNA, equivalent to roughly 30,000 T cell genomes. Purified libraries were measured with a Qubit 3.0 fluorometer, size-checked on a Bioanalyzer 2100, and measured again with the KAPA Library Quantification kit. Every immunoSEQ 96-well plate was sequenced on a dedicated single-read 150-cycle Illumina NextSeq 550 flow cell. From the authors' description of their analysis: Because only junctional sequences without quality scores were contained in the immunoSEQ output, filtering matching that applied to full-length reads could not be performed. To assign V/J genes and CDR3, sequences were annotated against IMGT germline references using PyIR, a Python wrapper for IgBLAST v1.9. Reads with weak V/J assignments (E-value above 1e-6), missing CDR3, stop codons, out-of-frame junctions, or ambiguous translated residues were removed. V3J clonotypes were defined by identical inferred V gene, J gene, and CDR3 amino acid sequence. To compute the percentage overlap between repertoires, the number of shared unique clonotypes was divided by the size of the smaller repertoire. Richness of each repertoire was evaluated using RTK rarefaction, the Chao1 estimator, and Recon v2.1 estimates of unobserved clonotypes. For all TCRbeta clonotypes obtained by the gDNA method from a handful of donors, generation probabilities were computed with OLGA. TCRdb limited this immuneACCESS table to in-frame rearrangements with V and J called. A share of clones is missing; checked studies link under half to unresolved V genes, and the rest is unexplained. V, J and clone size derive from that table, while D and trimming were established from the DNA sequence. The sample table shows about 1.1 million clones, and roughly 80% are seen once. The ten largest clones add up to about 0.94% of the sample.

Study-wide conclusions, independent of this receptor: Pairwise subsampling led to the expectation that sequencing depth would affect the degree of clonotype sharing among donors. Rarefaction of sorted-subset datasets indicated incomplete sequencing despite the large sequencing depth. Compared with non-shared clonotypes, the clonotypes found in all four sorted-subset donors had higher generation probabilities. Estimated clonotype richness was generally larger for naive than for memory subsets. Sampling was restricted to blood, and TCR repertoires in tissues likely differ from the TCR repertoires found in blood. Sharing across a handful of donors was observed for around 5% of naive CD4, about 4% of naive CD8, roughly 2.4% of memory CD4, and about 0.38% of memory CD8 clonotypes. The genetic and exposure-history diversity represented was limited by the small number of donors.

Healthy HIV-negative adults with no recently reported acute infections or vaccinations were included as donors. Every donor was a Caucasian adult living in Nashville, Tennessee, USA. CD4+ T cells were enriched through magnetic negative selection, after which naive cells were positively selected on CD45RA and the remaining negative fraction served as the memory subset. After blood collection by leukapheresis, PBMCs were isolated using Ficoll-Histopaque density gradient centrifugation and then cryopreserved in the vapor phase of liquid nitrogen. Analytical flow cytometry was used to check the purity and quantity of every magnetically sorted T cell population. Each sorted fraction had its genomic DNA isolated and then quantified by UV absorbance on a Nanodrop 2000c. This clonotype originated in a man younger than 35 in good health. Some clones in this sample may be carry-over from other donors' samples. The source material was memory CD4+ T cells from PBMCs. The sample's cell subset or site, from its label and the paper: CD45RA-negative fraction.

The CDR3 amino acid sequence is: CSVEIGQTNEQFF. Read as DNA, the sequence is TGCAGCGTTGAAATAGGGCAGACGAATGAGCAGTTCTTC. Recombination joined TRBV29-1 with TRBJ2-1, with no D gene named confidently. The CDR3 measures 13 amino acids from cysteine to phenylalanine. CDR3 DNA is the only sequence kept; it has 39 bases, read in frame from the first base. The germline V gene gives CDR1 as SQVTM and CDR2 as ANQGSEA. V sheds 2 bases and J sheds 7 bases, leaving 12 bases between their ends.